The TCR beta chain under discussion was sequenced for a study of PD-1 blockade in classical Hodgkin lymphoma. Study observations and caveats: The study reported lower baseline TCR diversity in newly diagnosed patients than in healthy donors.

Using immunoSEQ multiplex PCR, the repertoire was profiled, and TCRdb retains in-frame clones only, with some absent. The table shows 25,000 to 35,000 clones, with about 88% occurring only once. Sample time point: newly diagnosed, previously untreated cHL patient sample. Researchers report purifying CD4+ T cells from thawed PBMCs by magnetic negative selection. As a comparison, the study used PBMCs from newly diagnosed, untreated classical Hodgkin lymphoma. V lost 3 bases, J lost 4 bases, and 6 bases stayed unmatched. Germline V gene lookup returns CDR1 SGHRS and CDR2 YFSETQ. CDR3 length: 15 residues. Regarding this clone: Its matching antigen is unknown.

The sample comprised CD4+ T cells from blood. The rearrangement uses TRBV5-1 and TRBJ2-3; TRBD2 agrees at 9 bases. The receptor was derived from a human donor with classical Hodgkin lymphoma. The CDR3 region has the DNA TGCGCCAGCAGCTCCCTAGCGGGATCTGCAGATACGCAGTATTTT. As protein: CASSSLAGSADTQYF. The variable domain in full, completed from reference TRBV5-1 and TRBJ2-3, reads KAGVTQTPRYLIKTRGQQVTLSCSPISGHRSVSWYQQTPGQGLQFLFEYFSETQRNKGNFPGRFSGRQFSNSRSEMNVSTLELGDSALYLCASSSLAGSADTQYFGPGTRLTVL.